The 18 T cell receptor beta chains presented below share a single source sample, sequenced in a study of control samples from healthy donors and cancer patients. Only in-frame clones appear in the TCRdb table, and some are missing; sequencing was by immunoSEQ multiplex PCR. In the table there are more than 75,000 clones, 70% to 85% of which are singletons. The material sequenced was PBMCs. The receptors come from a man between 65 and 80 years old with lung cancer.

V gene TRBV6-5 combines with J gene TRBJ1-1, with D hard to call. Per germline, CDR1 MNHEY and CDR2 SVGAGI. Trimming cost V 2 bases and J 0 bases, with 13 bases left between them. The CDR3 has 16 residues. The chain's CDR3 is CASSYSTLSLNTEAFF. Written as DNA, the CDR3 is TGTGCCAGCAGTTACAGTACACTTAGCTTGAACACTGAAGCTTTCTTT.

The chain has TRBV5-1 and TRBJ2-7; TRBD1 aligns across 8 bases. V shed 4 bases and J 5 bases; nucleotides not matched to a gene: 11. There are 15 residues in the CDR3. Germline CDR1 and CDR2: SGHRS and YFSETQ. The CDR3 protein is CASSTDRVGANEQYF. For the CDR3, the DNA is TGCGCCAGCAGCACGGACAGGGTCGGTGCGAACGAGCAGTACTTC. Filled out from reference TRBV5-1 and TRBJ2-7, the complete variable domain reads KAGVTQTPRYLIKTRGQQVTLSCSPISGHRSVSWYQQTPGQGLQFLFEYFSETQRNKGNFPGRFSGRQFSNSRSEMNVSTLELGDSALYLCASSTDRVGANEQYFGPGTRLTVT.

The chain uses TRBV6-6 and TRBJ2-7; TRBD1 might be the D (7 bases). The CDR3 runs 14 residues. V lost 10 bases to trimming and J lost 4 bases, with 20 bases between them. From germline, CDR1 is MNHNY and CDR2 SVGAGI (reference sequence). CDR3 residues: CATEVRQGGYEQYF. The CDR3 region has the DNA TGTGCCACCGAGGTGAGGCAGGGGGGTTACGAGCAGTACTTC.

The CDR3 region has the DNA TGTGCCAGCATAAGGGCTACCGAAGAGACCCAGTACTTC. Translation gives CASIRATEETQYF. The V gene is TRBV28, the J gene TRBJ2-5; D is unclear. V shed 7 bases and J shed 3 bases, with 12 bases lying between them. Germline V gives CDR1 MDHEN, CDR2 SYDVKM. The CDR3 runs 13 residues.

The rearrangement joins TRBV10-1 to TRBJ2-3; D is ambiguous. Germline V lookup: CDR1 WNHNN, CDR2 SYGVQD (reference sequence). The CDR3 sequence is 16 residues long. Trimming cost V 0 bases and J 2 bases, with 12 bases left between them. The CDR3: CASSESVLLSTDTQYF. DNA of the CDR3: TGCGCCAGCAGTGAGTCGGTACTGCTTTCCACAGATACGCAGTATTTT.

This chain joins TRBV19 and TRBJ2-7, with D possibly being TRBD1 (6 bases). This CDR3 comprises 13 residues. V lost 2 bases and J lost 5, with 10 bases in between. The germline gives CDR1 LNHDA, CDR2 SQIVND (reference sequence). CDR3 sequence: CASSIYPGDEQYF. CDR3 sequence (DNA): TGTGCCAGTAGTATATATCCAGGGGACGAGCAGTACTTC. Together with reference TRBV19 and TRBJ2-7, the CDR3 gives the full variable domain: DGGITQSPKYLFRKEGQNVTLSCEQNLNHDAMYWYRQDPGQGLRLIYYSQIVNDFQKGDIAEGYSVSREKKESFPLTVTSAQKNPTAFYLCASSIYPGDEQYFGPGTRLTVT.

The chain combines TRBV30 with TRBJ2-7; TRBD2 matches 9 bases. V gave up 8 bases and J gave up 3 bases; unmatched junction bases: 8. This CDR3 contains 13 residues. CDR1 and CDR2 (germline): GTSNPN, SVGIG (reference sequence). CDR3 DNA sequence: TGTGCCCGGGATAGCGGGGGAGGCTACGAGCAGTACTTC. This translates into CARDSGGGYEQYF.

The chain employs TRBV6-5 and TRBJ1-1; no reliable D call. CDR3 size: 13 residues. The V gene's germline CDR1 is MNHEY and CDR2 SVGAGI. V was cut by 6 bases and J by 10 bases, with 18 bases left in between. Here the CDR3 reads CASRSAPVAGAFF. CDR3 DNA sequence: TGTGCCAGCAGGTCTGCACCCGTAGCGGGAGCTTTCTTT.

This chain uses TRBV11-1 with TRBJ2-7; maybe TRBD1 (5 bases). The CDR3 runs to 14 residues. Germline CDR1 and CDR2: SGHAT and FQDESV (reference sequence). V was shortened by 1 base and J by 0 bases, with 7 bases between the two germline ends. DNA of the CDR3: TGTGCCAGCAGCTTAGGCAGGGCCTCCTACGAGCAGTACTTC. This sequence encodes CASSLGRASYEQYF.

The chain recombines TRBV7-9 with TRBJ1-6; 11 bases agree with TRBD1. J lost 5 bases, V lost 3 bases, and 3 bases had no gene match. The CDR3 loop spans 16 amino acids. Germline V gives CDR1 SEHNR, CDR2 FQNEAQ (reference sequence). The CDR3 loop reads CASSFRTGGDNSPLHF. In nucleotides, the CDR3 is TGTGCCAGCAGCTTTCGGACAGGGGGCGATAATTCACCCCTCCACTTT.

The chain carries TRBV6-5 and TRBJ2-7, with 7 bases aligning to TRBD1. The germline CDR1 and CDR2 sequences are MNHEY and SVGAGI. The J segment lost 6 bases and the V segment lost 6 bases, leaving 5 bases of the junction unmatched. CDR3 size: 12 residues. CDR3 nucleotide sequence: TGTGCCAGCAGATTCGACAGGGCCGAGCAGTACTTC. Amino acid sequence: CASRFDRAEQYF.

The rearrangement joins TRBV6-4 to TRBJ2-3; 7 bases fit TRBD1. V gave up 3 bases and J gave up 6 bases; unmatched junction bases: 3. The germline gives CDR1 MRHNA, CDR2 SNTAGT. This CDR3 contains 13 residues. The chain's CDR3 is CASSESRGDTQYF. The CDR3 nucleotides are TGTGCCAGCAGTGAGAGCAGGGGGGATACGCAGTATTTT.

The genes are TRBV30 and TRBJ1-5; D is possibly TRBD1 (6 bases). CDR1 and CDR2 (germline): GTSNPN, SVGIG (reference sequence). V lost 1 base, J lost 7 bases, and 11 bases lay in between. This CDR3 has 13 residues. The chain's CDR3 is CAWSAGAGQPQHF. The CDR3 bases are TGTGCCTGGAGTGCAGGGGCAGGCCAGCCCCAGCATTTT. The variable domain in full, with the rest retrieved from reference TRBV30 and TRBJ1-5, is SQTIHQWPATLVQPVGSPLSLECTVEGTSNPNLYWYRQAAGRGLQLLFYSVGIGQISSEVPQNLSASRPQDRQFILSSKKLLLSDSGFYLCAWSAGAGQPQHFGDGTRLSIL.

This chain links TRBV9 with TRBJ2-5; D is unresolved. The CDR3 length is 16 residues. CDR1 and CDR2 from the germline V gene are SGDLS and YYNGEE. The V gene lost 0 bases and the J gene lost 3 bases, with 15 bases spanning the gap. CDR3 in amino acids: CASSVGEGRPKETQYF. The CDR3 bases are TGTGCCAGCAGCGTAGGCGAAGGACGTCCTAAAGAGACCCAGTACTTC.

V and J are TRBV7-9 and TRBJ2-7, with 11 positions matching TRBD2. The CDR3 is 15 residues long. Germline V gene lookup returns CDR1 SEHNR and CDR2 FQNEAQ (reference sequence). J gave up 5 bases and V 3 bases, and 6 bases lay outside the gene matches. CDR3 sequence: CASSFSGGAFNEQYF. The CDR3 DNA is TGTGCCAGCAGCTTTAGCGGGGGGGCCTTCAACGAGCAGTACTTC.

The chain is built from TRBV9 and TRBJ2-1; 7 bases are shared with TRBD1. Germline CDR1 SGDLS, CDR2 YYNGEE. J gave up 5 bases and V 4 bases, and 12 bases lay outside the gene matches. The CDR3 is made up of 16 amino acids. The DNA of the CDR3 is TGTGCCAGCAGCCGTACCGGGACAGAGATTGACAATGAGCAGTTCTTC. This codes for CASSRTGTEIDNEQFF.

The chain uses TRBV19 and TRBJ2-2; 7 bases are a match to TRBD2. This CDR3 has 14 residues. Per germline, CDR1 LNHDA and CDR2 SQIVND (reference sequence). The trim removed 7 bases at V and 1 base at J, leaving 3 bases unmatched. The CDR3 is CASTGTMNTGELFF. Written as DNA, the CDR3 is TGTGCCAGTACCGGGACTATGAACACCGGGGAGCTGTTTTTT.

This clone was detected only a few times. This chain uses TRBV7-9 with TRBJ1-2; unclear D gene. V gave up 4 bases and J gave up 6 bases, with 3 bases separating them. This CDR3 spans 10 amino acids. Germline V gene data show CDR1 as SEHNR and CDR2 as FQNEAQ (reference sequence). The CDR3 protein is CASSSDGYTF. The CDR3 region has the DNA TGTGCCAGCAGCTCTGATGGCTACACCTTC.